The 15 T cell receptor beta chains below all came from one sample that was sequenced in a study of T cell repertoires in cytomegalovirus infection. No antigens are known for them. Via MiXCR, TCRdb re-called the reads, giving one row per CDR3 protein. The sample lists about 770,000 distinct CDR3 sequences, 25% to 30% occurring once. Here the sequenced sample was cultured CD8+ T cells from PBMCs, taken from culture after CMV antigen stimulation. These receptors came from a human donor in good health (CMV status not recorded). Some clones in this sample may be carry-over from other donors' samples.

The chain carries TRBV7-9 and TRBJ1-1; D might be TRBD1 (5 bases). The CDR3 has 17 amino acids. Germline CDR1 and CDR2: SEHNR and FQNEAQ (reference sequence). Trimming cost V 7 bases and J 0 bases, with 21 bases left between them. Written as DNA, the CDR3 is TGTGCCAGCATCGTTACACAGGCAATTCTAATGAACACTGAAGCTTTCTTT. It codes for CASIVTQAILMNTEAFF.

CDR3 protein: CASNPTGTSGTGELFF. The DNA for the CDR3 is TGTGCCAGCAATCCAACCGGGACTAGCGGCACCGGGGAGCTGTTTTTT. This chain joins TRBV6-6 and TRBJ2-2; 11 bases align to TRBD2. CDR3 length equals 16 residues. Germline CDR1 and CDR2: MNHNY and SVGAGI (reference sequence). V was clipped by 7 bases and J by 4 bases; unmatched bases: 8.

The chain is built from TRBV7-6 and TRBJ2-7, with D perhaps TRBD2 (5 bases). Per germline, CDR1 SGHVS and CDR2 FNYEAQ. V shed 5 bases and J shed 4 bases, with 9 bases lying between them. The CDR3 runs to 12 residues. The CDR3 sequence: CASSALVYEQYF. The CDR3 region has the DNA TGTGCCAGCAGCGCACTAGTTTACGAGCAGTACTTC.

In this sample, this clonotype turned up many times. The chain has TRBV7-2 and TRBJ1-4; 9 bases map to TRBD1. Germline V gene lookup returns CDR1 SGHTA and CDR2 FQGNSA. V lost 5 bases and J lost 6; bases outside the gene matches: 10. CDR3 size: 16 residues. This CDR3 reads CASSASGTGSDEKLFF. The CDR3 DNA reads as TGTGCCAGCAGCGCCTCCGGGACAGGGTCGGATGAAAAACTGTTTTTT.

In this sample, this clonotype turned up a few times. V gene TRBV5-5 combines with J gene TRBJ1-1; 7 bases are a match to TRBD1. The CDR3 covers 15 residues. The V gene's germline CDR1 is SGHKS and CDR2 YYEKEE (reference sequence). After removal of 6 bases from V and 0 bases from J, the junction contained 8 bases not matched to a gene. The CDR3 sequence: CASTKTGLMNTEAFF. The CDR3 nucleotides are TGTGCCAGCACCAAGACAGGGCTCATGAACACTGAAGCTTTCTTT.

The chain uses TRBV7-9 and TRBJ2-7, with a possible D match to TRBD1 (6 bases). Germline lookup yields CDR1 SEHNR and CDR2 FQNEAQ (reference sequence). CDR3 length equals 13 residues. V was pared by 6 bases and J by 3 bases, with 12 bases between. CDR3 sequence reads: CASSPGAVYEQYF. In DNA form, the CDR3 reads TGTGCCAGCAGTCCAGGGGCTGTCTACGAGCAGTACTTC.

This clonotype was detected ten times or more. J is TRBJ2-2 and V is TRBV7-6; D possibly uses TRBD1 or TRBD2 (5 bases each). Trimming pared 4 bases from V and 0 bases from J, leaving 12 bases between. The CDR3 covers 16 residues. Germline V gene data show CDR1 as SGHVS and CDR2 as FNYEAQ. CDR3 in DNA: TGTGCCAGCAGCTACGACAGAGGGTCGAACACCGGGGAGCTGTTTTTT. Amino acids: CASSYDRGSNTGELFF.

This clonotype was counted only a few times. This sequence joins TRBV7-3 and TRBJ2-1, with D possibly TRBD2 on 5 matching bases. Germline V gene data show CDR1 as SGHTA and CDR2 as FQGTGA. The ends were cut back, 5 bases at V and 4 bases at J, with 18 bases in the middle. CDR3 length: 16 amino acids. The CDR3 DNA reads TGTGCCAGCAGCCCCCTCAGCGGTCATATGTACAATGAGCAGTTCTTC. This codes for CASSPLSGHMYNEQFF.

This clonotype was detected a few times. The chain has TRBV7-9 and TRBJ1-4; possibly TRBD1 for D (5 bases). Per the germline V gene, CDR1 is SEHNR and CDR2 is FQNEAQ (reference sequence). This CDR3 spans 13 amino acids. Trimming pared 3 bases from V and 10 bases from J, leaving 12 bases between. The CDR3 bases are TGTGCCAGCAGCTTGGACGGGGGAGGAAAACTGTTTTTT. Translating gives CASSLDGGGKLFF.

A few counts support this clonotype. The V call is TRBV5-1, the J call TRBJ2-3, with TRBD2 identical over 10 bases. From germline, CDR1 is SGHRS and CDR2 YFSETQ. After removal of 3 bases from V and 3 bases from J, the junction contained 7 bases not matched to a gene. This CDR3 has 16 amino acids. Here the CDR3 DNA reads TGCGCCAGCAGCTCCACTAGCGGGGAATGGACAGATACGCAGTATTTT. Protein product: CASSSTSGEWTDTQYF.

This clonotype was seen repeatedly, ten times or more. This sequence joins TRBV7-9 and TRBJ1-5; D not certain. Trimming took 0 bases from V and 4 from J, leaving 4 bases between them. The CDR3 totals 13 residues. Germline values: CDR1 SEHNR, CDR2 FQNEAQ (reference sequence). CDR3 coding DNA: TGTGCCAGCAGCTTAGCCAGAAATCAGCCCCAGCATTTT. It specifies CASSLARNQPQHF.

The chain joins TRBV28 to TRBJ1-4; D uncertain. Trimming took 6 bases from V and 0 from J, leaving 17 bases between them. Germline V gene sequence: CDR1 MDHEN, CDR2 SYDVKM. CDR3 size: 17 residues. The CDR3 spells CASRPLNEIATNEKLFF. The CDR3 DNA reads as TGTGCCAGCAGGCCCTTAAATGAAATTGCAACTAATGAAAAACTGTTTTTT.

J is TRBJ1-1 and V is TRBV6-5, with 8 bases aligning to TRBD1. V trimming: 0 bases; J trimming: 2 bases; junction bases outside the gene matches: 8. The germline gives CDR1 MNHEY, CDR2 SVGAGI. This CDR3 spans 17 amino acids. In DNA, the CDR3 is TGTGCCAGCAGTTACTCAATGACAGGGGAGAGTAACACTGAAGCTTTCTTT. Encoded protein: CASSYSMTGESNTEAFF.

The rearrangement joins TRBV27 to TRBJ2-1; TRBD2 agrees at 7 bases. V dropped 2 bases and J dropped 0; count of bases not matched to a gene: 4. The CDR3 consists of 16 residues. CDR1 MNHEY and CDR2 SMNVEV come from the germline V gene (reference sequence). CDR3 residues: CASSLRGVSSYNEQFF. Here the CDR3 DNA reads TGTGCCAGCAGTTTACGGGGGGTGAGCTCCTACAATGAGCAGTTCTTC.

This clonotype was recorded a few times. The chain is built from TRBV20-1 and TRBJ2-2; D remains ambiguous. Deletions cut 5 bases from V and 2 bases from J, with 9 bases between. The V gene's germline CDR1 is DFQATT and CDR2 SNEGSKA (reference sequence). This CDR3 is 13 amino acids long. CDR3 in amino acids: CSAVDGNTGELFF. For the CDR3, the DNA is TGCAGTGCTGTGGACGGCAACACCGGGGAGCTGTTTTTT.